These T cell receptor beta chains were read from a single sample in a study of naive and memory T cell subsets. TCRdb passed the UMI-ligation and nested PCR reads through MiXCR, listing each CDR3 protein once. The sample consists of around 160,000 distinct CDR3 sequences, more than 15% of them appearing once. Sequencing used naive CD4+ T cells from blood. Receptor source: a human donor in good health. The CDR3 runs from the conserved cysteine through the conserved F or W. D genes are given only for firm matches. Size values are once, few and many counts, or a class for expanded clones, and some rows have none.

.	TRBV12-3/TRBV12-4	.	TRBJ1-5	TGTGCCAGCAGTTCTGATAAATCGCCCCAGCATTTT	CASSSDKSPQHF
many	TRBV29-1	.	TRBJ1-1	TGCAGCGCCCAACCACAGGGTGGGATCGCTGAAGCTTTCTTT	CSAQPQGGIAEAFF
few	TRBV7-3	.	TRBJ1-6	TGTGCCAGCAGCTTAAACAGGGACTCACCCCTCCACTTT	CASSLNRDSPLHF
.	TRBV6-1	.	TRBJ2-6	TGTGCCAGCAGTGAACGGGGACGGACCTCTGGGGCCAACGTCCTGACTTTC	CASSERGRTSGANVLTF
few	TRBV7-2	.	TRBJ1-5	TGTGCCAGCAGCTTAGGGGGCAGGAATCAGCCCCAGCATTTT	CASSLGGRNQPQHF
.	TRBV28	TRBD2	TRBJ2-7	TGTGCCAGCAGTCCGGCGGGACTAGCGGGAGTCAGGGGGAGCTCCTACGAGCAGTACTTC	CASSPAGLAGVRGSSYEQYF
few	TRBV18	.	TRBJ1-5	TGTGCCAGCTCACTTACGGAGACCAGTCAGCCCCAGCATTTT	CASSLTETSQPQHF
few	TRBV15	.	TRBJ2-2	TGTGCCACCAGCTCTGGTAGCGGGGAGCTGTTTTTT	CATSSGSGELFF
.	TRBV4-1	TRBD2	TRBJ2-3	TGCGCCAGCAGCCAAGCTAAACTAGCGGGGCCCCGCGGCCCAGATACGCAGTATTTT	CASSQAKLAGPRGPDTQYF
.	TRBV6-6	.	TRBJ2-1	TGTGCCAGCAGTTACTCGACCCTAGCCGGTTCCTACAATGAGCAGTTCTTC	CASSYSTLAGSYNEQFF
few	TRBV2	.	TRBJ1-1	TGTGCCAGCAGTGATAATGGGGGCACTGAAGCTTTCTTT	CASSDNGGTEAFF
few	TRBV20-1	.	TRBJ2-1	TGCAGTGCTACCACCGGGCGGGCCCAGGGTTGGAATGAGCAGTTCTTC	CSATTGRAQGWNEQFF
.	TRBV3-1	.	TRBJ1-1	TGTGCCAGCAGCCATGCGACTGAAGCTTTCTTT	CASSHATEAFF
few	TRBV15	.	TRBJ1-2	TGTGCCACCAGCAGAGAGGGGGACGGCCCCTTCTATGGCTACACCTTC	CATSREGDGPFYGYTF
.	TRBV2	.	TRBJ2-1	TGTGCCAGCAGTGAAGAGTTAAGCTCCTACAATGAGCAGTTCTTC	CASSEELSSYNEQFF
.	TRBV29-1	.	TRBJ1-1	TGCAGCGTTGTTACCATGGGGCAGGGCACTGAAGCTTTCTTT	CSVVTMGQGTEAFF
few	TRBV7-2	TRBD2	TRBJ2-5	TGTGCCAGCAGCTTAACCTCTAGCGGGAGGGGGTCGCGAGAGACCCAGTACTTC	CASSLTSSGRGSRETQYF
.	TRBV19	TRBD1	TRBJ2-3	TGTGCCAGTAGTATACGGACAGGCTACACAGATACGCAGTATTTT	CASSIRTGYTDTQYF
.	TRBV9	TRBD2	TRBJ2-3	TGTGCCAGCAGCCCTAGCGGGAGCACAGATACGCAGTATTTT	CASSPSGSTDTQYF
.	TRBV28	.	TRBJ2-1	TGTGCCAGCATAAATTCGGGCCCGATATACAATGAGCAGTTCTTC	CASINSGPIYNEQFF
few	TRBV5-4	.	TRBJ2-7	TGTGCCAGCAGCTTGGAGGGGACATCCTACGAGCAGTACTTC	CASSLEGTSYEQYF
.	TRBV20-1	.	TRBJ2-7	TGCAGTGCTAGAGATCCGAGGAGCTACGAGCAGTACTTC	CSARDPRSYEQYF
.	TRBV28	.	TRBJ1-2	TGTGCCAGCAGTCAGTTAGGGGACGGCTACACCTTC	CASSQLGDGYTF
few	TRBV14	.	TRBJ2-1	TGTGCCAGCAGCCAAGGTCAGGATCCCTACAATGAGCAGTTCTTC	CASSQGQDPYNEQFF
.	TRBV7-8	.	TRBJ2-1	TGTGCCAGCAGCCAATGGGACCAGTCTGGACACGAGCAGTTCTTC	CASSQWDQSGHEQFF
few	TRBV10-3	TRBD2	TRBJ2-3	TGTGCCATCAGTCCTAGCGGAGCCGCCACAGATACGCAGTATTTT	CAISPSGAATDTQYF
few	TRBV6-5	.	TRBJ2-7	TGTGCCAGCAGTTCAACCGGGACTTTCGCCCACGAGCAGTACTTC	CASSSTGTFAHEQYF
.	TRBV20-1	.	TRBJ2-3	TGCAGTGCTAGACTAGCGCCGAGCACAGATACGCAGTATTTT	CSARLAPSTDTQYF
.	TRBV12-3/TRBV12-4	.	TRBJ2-3	TGTGCCAGCAATGTGGAGGCAGATACGCAGTATTTT	CASNVEADTQYF
few	TRBV29-1	TRBD1	TRBJ1-1	TGCAGCGTTGAGACGGGGGCAGGGGGAGCTTTCTTT	CSVETGAGGAFF
.	TRBV5-1	.	TRBJ2-1	TGCGCCAGCAGCTTGGGGGGCTCGGAACCCGACAATGAGCAGTTCTTC	CASSLGGSEPDNEQFF
.	TRBV2	.	TRBJ2-3	TGTGCCAGCAGTGATCCTAGGAGGGGCGCAGATACGCAGTATTTT	CASSDPRRGADTQYF
.	TRBV30	TRBD1	TRBJ2-5	TGTGCCTGGAGCGGGACAGGCCAAGAGACCCAGTACTTC	CAWSGTGQETQYF
.	TRBV27	.	TRBJ2-5	TGTGCCAGCAGTTTATTGGCGTCAGGGACCCAGTACTTC	CASSLLASGTQYF
few	TRBV29-1	TRBD2	TRBJ2-1	TGCAGCGTTGAAGGCGGGAGGTATTACAATGAGCAGTTCTTC	CSVEGGRYYNEQFF
.	TRBV5-5	.	TRBJ2-7	TGTGCCAGCAGCTTGGACGGATTGCGGGACCCGACCTACGAGCAGTACTTC	CASSLDGLRDPTYEQYF
.	TRBV3-1	.	TRBJ2-3	TGTGCCAGCAGCTACTTCAGGGAGGATACGCAGTATTTT	CASSYFREDTQYF
.	TRBV10-3	TRBD1	TRBJ2-7	TGTGCCATCAGACAGGGGCTTGAGGACTACGAGCAGTACTTC	CAIRQGLEDYEQYF
few	TRBV12-3/TRBV12-4	.	TRBJ1-1	TGTGCCAGCAGTCCTGACAGAAAGAACACTGAAGCTTTCTTT	CASSPDRKNTEAFF
.	TRBV12-3/TRBV12-4	TRBD2	TRBJ2-3	TGTGCCAGCAGTTGGGGACTAGCGGCTAGCACAGATACGCAGTATTTT	CASSWGLAASTDTQYF
.	TRBV7-8	TRBD1	TRBJ1-3	TGTGCCAGCAGCTTAAACGACAGGGGGGGTGGCAATAGTGGAAACACCATATATTTT	CASSLNDRGGGNSGNTIYF
.	TRBV6-1	TRBD1	TRBJ2-5	TGTGCCAGCGTTTCGACAGGGTGGGAGACCCAGTACTTC	CASVSTGWETQYF
few	TRBV7-2	TRBD2	TRBJ2-5	TGTGCCAGCAGCCTGACTAGCGGGCAAGAGACCCAGTACTTC	CASSLTSGQETQYF
.	TRBV7-9	TRBD2	TRBJ2-4	TGTGCCAGCAGCTCATCTGATACTAGCGAACTTCAGTACTTC	CASSSSDTSELQYF
few	TRBV30	.	TRBJ1-2	TGTGCCTGGACAGCTAACTATGGCTACACCTTC	CAWTANYGYTF
.	TRBV14	TRBD1	TRBJ1-1	TGTGCCAGCAGCCTGCGACAGGGGGAAGGGAACACTGAAGCTTTCTTT	CASSLRQGEGNTEAFF
.	TRBV9	.	TRBJ2-5	TGTGCCAGCAGCGTAGTCCCACTTAGCGCTCAAGAGACCCAGTACTTC	CASSVVPLSAQETQYF
few	TRBV15	TRBD1	TRBJ2-2	TGTGCCACCAACAAACAGGGGGGGGAGCTGTTTTTT	CATNKQGGELFF
.	TRBV30	TRBD1	TRBJ2-5	TGTGCCTCCTCGACAGGGAGTAAAGAGACCCAGTACTTC	CASSTGSKETQYF
few	TRBV12-3/TRBV12-4	.	TRBJ2-3	TGTGCCAGCAGTTTAAGCGGTCTGGTGGCGCAGTATTTT	CASSLSGLVAQYF
few	TRBV25-1	TRBD1	TRBJ2-7	TGTGCCAGCAGTGATTTACCGCGGACAGGAGGAACTAACGAGCAGTACTTC	CASSDLPRTGGTNEQYF
.	TRBV29-1	TRBD1	TRBJ1-4	TGCAGCGTCGGACAGGGGGGTGATGAAAAACTGTTTTTT	CSVGQGGDEKLFF
.	TRBV7-2	.	TRBJ2-3	TGTGCCAGCAGTCGACCGGGTCTTCGGGGCCAGAGTACGCAGTATTTT	CASSRPGLRGQSTQYF